One T cell receptor beta chain is described in this entry. Its antigen is undetermined. These data are taken from a study of cytomegalovirus exposure and HLA in healthy donors. General study findings and limits: Accurate prediction of HLA-A and HLA-B alleles (for most subjects) was reportedly achieved from TCR beta sequences. Sequencing likely produced, as an artifact, a cluster of highly shared sequence variants.

The primer mix had 60 Vbeta and 13 Jbeta primers. In the study's own analysis: Later, about 80 million unique TCR beta chains were counted in an analysis, and approximately 10 million of them were shared. Sequencing used immunoSEQ multiplex PCR; TCRdb keeps in-frame clones, though not all of them. V and J calls and clone size are copied from that table; D and trimming were computed from the DNA. The sample has 150,000 to 200,000 clones; around 80% are singletons. V was clipped by 7 bases and J by 2 bases; unmatched bases: 2. Germline CDR1 reads SGHRS; CDR2 reads YFSETQ. This CDR3 is built from 12 residues.

Specimen: PBMCs. The TCR sequence derives from a man aged 35-49 years in good health and CMV-seronegative. The J gene is TRBJ1-2, the V gene TRBV5-1, with 7 bases fitting TRBD1. The chain's CDR3 is CASRGQNYGYTF. The CDR3 DNA reads TGCGCCAGCCGGGGACAGAACTATGGCTACACCTTC. The whole variable domain, remainder taken from reference TRBV5-1 and TRBJ1-2, is KAGVTQTPRYLIKTRGQQVTLSCSPISGHRSVSWYQQTPGQGLQFLFEYFSETQRNKGNFPGRFSGRQFSNSRSEMNVSTLELGDSALYLCASRGQNYGYTFGSGTRLTVV.